These 9 T cell receptor beta chains came from one sample sequenced in a study of identical twins. TCRdb passed the 5' RACE reads through MiXCR, listing each CDR3 protein once. The sample has nearly 900,000 distinct CDR3 sequences, 9% to 15% seen once; the top ten hold around 1.6%. The same sample was also used in a study of yellow fever vaccine responses in identical twins.

The sequenced sample was PBMCs. These receptors came from a woman aged 18 to 35 in good health.

The J gene is TRBJ2-5, the V gene TRBV6-6; TRBD2 aligns across 9 bases. V dropped 7 bases and J dropped 5; count of bases not matched to a gene: 5. This CDR3 has 13 residues. CDR1 and CDR2 (germline): MNHNY, SVGAGI (reference sequence). The chain's CDR3 is CASKIAGVETQYF. CDR3 sequence (DNA): TGTGCCAGCAAAATAGCGGGAGTTGAGACCCAGTACTTC.

This clonotype was found a few times. J is TRBJ2-7 and V is TRBV2; 7 bases fit TRBD2. The J segment lost 3 bases and the V segment lost 3 bases, leaving 5 bases of the junction unmatched. CDR3 size: 14 residues. CDR1 SNHLY and CDR2 FYNNEI come from the germline V gene. CDR3 sequence reads: CASSDWTRSYEQYF. In DNA, the CDR3 is TGTGCCAGCAGTGATTGGACTAGGAGCTACGAGCAGTACTTC.

This clonotype occurred a few times. The chain couples TRBV4-1 to TRBJ1-5; D is unresolved. Trimming took off 1 base at V and 6 bases at J, with 7 bases between the two ends. Looked up from germline, CDR1 is MGHRA and CDR2 is YSYEKL. The CDR3 consists of 13 residues. CDR3 DNA sequence: TGCGCCAGCAGCCAAGCTTACGGTCAGCCCCAGCATTTT. Translating gives CASSQAYGQPQHF.

This clonotype was seen more than once but under ten times. J is TRBJ2-3 and V is TRBV4-2; 10 nucleotides align to TRBD1. Germline V CDR1 and CDR2: LGHNA, YNFKEQ. Unmatched junction bases numbered 9, after V lost 1 base and J lost 5 bases. This CDR3 is 17 amino acids long. The CDR3 here is CASSQGNQGQGRDTQYF. Written as DNA, the CDR3 is TGTGCCAGCAGCCAAGGGAACCAGGGACAGGGGAGAGATACGCAGTATTTT.

The table lists this clonotype with a few counts. The CDR3 DNA reads TGTGCCAGCAGTCCCCCACTATTGGGCTACGAGCAGTACTTC. Amino acid sequence: CASSPPLLGYEQYF. The rearrangement links TRBV25-1 to TRBJ2-7; D gene ambiguous. Trimming stripped 5 bases from V and 3 bases from J, with 14 bases between. Germline CDR1 and CDR2: MGHDK and SYGVNS. The CDR3 covers 14 residues.

The rearrangement joins TRBV27 to TRBJ2-5; D gene unclear. V lost 1 base to trimming and J lost 5 bases, with 8 bases between them. Germline-derived CDR1 and CDR2 are MNHEY and SMNVEV (reference sequence). This CDR3 comprises 13 residues. The CDR3 here is CASSLYEEETQYF. CDR3 DNA: TGTGCCAGCAGTTTATATGAGGAGGAGACCCAGTACTTC.

This clonotype was found a few times. The J gene is TRBJ2-5, the V gene TRBV4-1; a possible D gene is TRBD1 (6 bases). Trimming left V 2 bases short and J 3 bases short, with 10 bases between. Germline V gene data show CDR1 as MGHRA and CDR2 as YSYEKL. CDR3 size: 14 residues. CDR3 sequence reads: CASSQRDTKETQYF. The CDR3, as DNA: TGCGCCAGCAGCCAACGGGACACTAAAGAGACCCAGTACTTC.

The V gene is TRBV6-1, the J gene TRBJ2-7; 11 positions match TRBD2. The V and J ends lost 7 bases and 2 bases, in that order; junction bases with no gene match: 13. This CDR3 region has 17 residues. From germline, CDR1 is MNHNS and CDR2 SASEGT. This chain's CDR3 is CASIPGPTSGNTYEQYF. The CDR3 DNA is TGTGCCAGCATCCCTGGGCCGACTAGCGGGAATACCTACGAGCAGTACTTC.

This clonotype appeared a few times. The rearrangement uses TRBV25-1 and TRBJ2-3, with no clear D. Per germline, CDR1 MGHDK and CDR2 SYGVNS. The CDR3 runs 14 residues. V was clipped by 6 bases and J by 5 bases, with 15 bases between them. The CDR3 reads CASRDQDRVDTQYF. In DNA form, the CDR3 reads TGTGCCAGCAGGGATCAAGATAGGGTAGATACGCAGTATTTT.